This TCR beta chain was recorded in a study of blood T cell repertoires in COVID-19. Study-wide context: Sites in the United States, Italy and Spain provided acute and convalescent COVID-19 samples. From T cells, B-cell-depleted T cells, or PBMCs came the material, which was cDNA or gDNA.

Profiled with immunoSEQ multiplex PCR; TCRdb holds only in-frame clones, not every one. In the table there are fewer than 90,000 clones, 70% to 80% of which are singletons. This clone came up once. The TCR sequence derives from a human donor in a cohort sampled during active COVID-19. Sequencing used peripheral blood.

Written as DNA, the CDR3 is TGTGCCAGCTCACCACAAGCGGGGGGCTCCTACAATGAGCAGTTCTTC. Amino acid sequence: CASSPQAGGSYNEQFF. The J gene is TRBJ2-1, the V gene TRBV18, with 9 bases that match TRBD2. From germline, CDR1 is KGHSH and CDR2 LQKENI. V lost 1 base, J lost 0 bases, and 1 base stayed unmatched. The CDR3 runs 16 residues.